A single sample gave rise to the 25 T cell receptor beta chains below, sequenced in a study of cytomegalovirus exposure and HLA in healthy donors. Vbeta (60) and Jbeta (13) primers were used in the PCR. The method was immunoSEQ multiplex PCR; TCRdb's version includes in-frame clones alone and lacks a portion of them. The table shows 80,000 to 90,000 clones, with 80% to 90% occurring only once. The sample taken for sequencing was PBMCs. These receptors all stem from a woman younger than 45 in good health and CMV-seronegative.

As to this clone: A junction end diverges from the germline sequence, so it may reflect a read error. The chain recombines TRBV7-9 with TRBJ1-5; TRBD1 agrees at 9 bases. The germline gives CDR1 SEHNR, CDR2 FQNEAQ (reference sequence). The CDR3 is 17 residues long. CDR3 residues: CSSSSGGTGKSNQPQHF. CDR3 nucleotides: TGTTCCAGCAGCTCCGGCGGGACAGGGAAAAGCAATCAGCCCCAGCATTTT.

This chain uses TRBV7-2 with TRBJ2-1; D remains ambiguous. V was trimmed by 4 bases and J by 4 bases, leaving 5 bases between them. The germline V gene has CDR1 SGHTA and CDR2 FQGNSA. The CDR3 extends over 12 amino acids. CDR3 loop: CASSYAYNEQFF. CDR3 nucleotide sequence: TGTGCCAGCAGCTATGCGTACAATGAGCAGTTCTTC. Full variable domain (remainder filled in from reference TRBV7-2 and TRBJ2-1): GAGVSQSPSNKVTEKGKDVELRCDPISGHTALYWYRQSLGQGLEFLIYFQGNSAPDKSGLPSDRFSAERTGGSVSTLTIQRTQQEDSAVYLCASSYAYNEQFFGPGTRLTVL.

CDR3 in DNA: TGTGCCAGCAGCTTATTGTACAGGAACACTGAAGCTTTCTTT. Translated: CASSLLYRNTEAFF. The gene calls are TRBV7-2 and TRBJ1-1; D gene ambiguous. The germline V and J ends were trimmed by 2 bases and 1 base, with 8 bases remaining between them. This CDR3 has 14 residues. Germline loops: CDR1 SGHTA, CDR2 FQGNSA.

The chain combines TRBV19 with TRBJ1-2, with TRBD1 matching over 8 bases. The CDR3 loop spans 16 amino acids. Germline CDR1 LNHDA, CDR2 SQIVND (reference sequence). The V segment lost 6 bases and the J segment 4 bases; nucleotides outside the gene matches: 13. Here the CDR3 reads CASRLDQGARGYGYTF. The DNA of the CDR3 is TGTGCCAGTAGACTGGACCAGGGGGCGCGGGGCTATGGCTACACCTTC.

The J gene is TRBJ1-1, the V gene TRBV6-5, with D perhaps TRBD1 (5 bases). Germline loops: CDR1 MNHEY, CDR2 SVGAGI. The V and J ends lost 5 bases and 1 base respectively, with 14 bases between them. The CDR3 is 15 amino acids. CDR3 bases: TGTGCCAGCAGTACCCAACAGGTGGGGAACACTGAAGCTTTCTTT. Translated: CASSTQQVGNTEAFF.

In this sample, this clone turned up a few times. J is TRBJ1-1 and V is TRBV19; 7 bases match TRBD1. Germline trimming cut 1 base from V and 2 bases from J; bases unmatched to any gene: 1. Germline CDR1 reads LNHDA; CDR2 reads SQIVND (reference sequence). This CDR3 comprises 14 residues. CDR3 in amino acids: CASSIGQGNTEAFF. The CDR3 DNA follows: TGTGCCAGTAGTATAGGACAGGGAAACACTGAAGCTTTCTTT.

This chain links TRBV4-3 with TRBJ2-3; tentatively, D is TRBD2 (6 bases). In germline, CDR1 is LGHNA, CDR2 YSLEER. This CDR3 spans 15 amino acids. V was shortened by 3 bases and J by 2 bases, with 12 bases between the two germline ends. DNA of the CDR3: TGCGCCAGCAGCCAGGGACTCGGGAACACAGATACGCAGTATTTT. Protein product: CASSQGLGNTDTQYF.

This sequence joins TRBV10-3 and TRBJ2-1; TRBD1 matches 7 bases. Germline V CDR1 and CDR2: ENHRY, SYGVKD. CDR3 size: 14 residues. With 6 bases clipped from V and 8 bases from J, the junction kept 10 bases outside the gene matches. The CDR3 reads CAIRETGLMDEQFF. The CDR3 bases are TGTGCCATCAGGGAGACAGGGCTGATGGATGAGCAGTTCTTC.

The genes are TRBV4-1 and TRBJ2-2; 7 nucleotides agree with TRBD1. V shed 4 bases, J shed 2 bases, and the junction held 7 bases outside the gene matches. CDR3 size: 16 residues. Germline V gene lookup returns CDR1 MGHRA and CDR2 YSYEKL. The CDR3 reads CASSPTGTANTGELFF. CDR3 in DNA: TGCGCCAGCAGCCCTACGGGGACAGCCAACACCGGGGAGCTGTTTTTT.

The CDR3 here is CASSGQGDYGYTF. DNA of the CDR3: TGTGCCAGCAGCGGTCAGGGGGACTATGGCTACACCTTC. The chain is built from TRBV7-3 and TRBJ1-2, with TRBD1 matching over 7 bases. Germline loops: CDR1 SGHTA, CDR2 FQGTGA. The J segment lost 3 bases and the V segment lost 5 bases, leaving 3 bases of the junction unmatched. This CDR3 is built from 13 residues.

The chain employs TRBV7-2 and TRBJ2-6; 8 nucleotides line up with TRBD1. Germline V gives CDR1 SGHTA, CDR2 FQGNSA. There are 19 residues in the CDR3. V was clipped by 6 bases and J by 0 bases; unmatched bases: 13. CDR3: CASRPLYWGQDSGANVLTF. CDR3 DNA: TGTGCCAGCAGGCCGCTTTACTGGGGACAGGACTCTGGGGCCAACGTCCTGACTTTC. Full variable domain (remainder filled in from reference TRBV7-2 and TRBJ2-6): GAGVSQSPSNKVTEKGKDVELRCDPISGHTALYWYRQSLGQGLEFLIYFQGNSAPDKSGLPSDRFSAERTGGSVSTLTIQRTQQEDSAVYLCASRPLYWGQDSGANVLTFGAGSRLTVL.

As to this clone: A junction boundary mismatches the germline segment, possibly from a read error. This chain uses TRBV4-1 with TRBJ2-7, with D tentatively TRBD1 (6 bases). The CDR3 has 16 residues. Per germline, CDR1 MGHRA and CDR2 YSYEKL. The CDR3: CASSQEFMGPNLLGGF. In DNA, the CDR3 is TGCGCCAGCAGCCAAGAATTTATGGGACCAAACCTGCTAGGGGGCTTC.

The J gene is TRBJ1-6, the V gene TRBV6-1; D is undetermined. Trimming removed 2 bases from V and 7 bases from J, with 15 bases in between. CDR1 is MNHNS and CDR2 is SASEGT in the germline V gene. The CDR3 loop spans 16 amino acids. The CDR3 nucleotides read TGTGCCAGCAGTGAAAATTCGCCCAGGCAAAATTCACCCCTCCACTTT. As protein: CASSENSPRQNSPLHF.

This chain links TRBV5-1 with TRBJ2-1, with D maybe TRBD1 (6 bases). The CDR3 runs to 14 residues. Trimming stripped 0 bases from V and 8 bases from J, with 12 bases between. CDR1 SGHRS and CDR2 YFSETQ come from the germline V gene. The CDR3 bases are TGCGCCAGCAGCTTGGAGGGCAGGGGAGATGAGCAGTTCTTC. Protein product: CASSLEGRGDEQFF.

The chain is built from TRBV5-1 and TRBJ2-4; D possibly corresponds to TRBD2 (6 bases). CDR1 SGHRS and CDR2 YFSETQ come from the germline V gene. This CDR3 has 15 amino acids. The V end lost 0 bases, the J end lost 6 bases, and 13 bases lay between the germline ends. The CDR3 region is CASSLETGLLNIQYF. In DNA form, the CDR3 reads TGCGCCAGCAGCTTGGAAACGGGACTGTTAAACATTCAGTACTTC.

This sequence joins TRBV7-9 and TRBJ1-1; D call uncertain. Germline-derived CDR1 and CDR2 are SEHNR and FQNEAQ (reference sequence). V was pared by 1 base and J by 7 bases, with 7 bases between. The CDR3 is 12 amino acids. CDR3 in DNA: TGTGCCAGCAGCTTAGAGGCAGGTGAAGCTTTCTTT. This codes for CASSLEAGEAFF.

V and J are TRBV28 and TRBJ1-3; D is ambiguous. The CDR3 covers 14 residues. V was trimmed by 6 bases and J by 0 bases, leaving 9 bases between them. Germline CDR1 reads MDHEN; CDR2 reads SYDVKM. The CDR3 spells CASSLENSGNTIYF. The DNA of the CDR3 is TGTGCCAGCAGCCTAGAGAACTCTGGAAACACCATATATTTT. Full variable domain (outside the CDR3, taken from reference TRBV28 and TRBJ1-3): DVKVTQSSRYLVKRTGEKVFLECVQDMDHENMFWYRQDPGLGLRLIYFSYDVKMKEKGDIPEGYSVSREKKERFSLILESASTNQTSMYLCASSLENSGNTIYFGEGSWLTVV.

The rearrangement links TRBV25-1 to TRBJ2-7; D is unresolved. The V gene lost 3 bases and the J gene lost 3 bases, with 9 bases spanning the gap. Germline CDR1 MGHDK, CDR2 SYGVNS. The CDR3 has 13 residues. The chain's CDR3 is CASSDRHLYEQYF. In DNA form, the CDR3 reads TGTGCCAGCAGTGACCGACACCTCTACGAGCAGTACTTC.

V gene TRBV19 combines with J gene TRBJ2-7; 8 bases are a match to TRBD1. This CDR3 region has 16 residues. Losses at the gene ends were 8 bases for V and 1 base for J; bases not matched to a gene: 13. Germline assignment: CDR1 LNHDA and CDR2 SQIVND (reference sequence). CDR3 DNA sequence: TGTGCCAGTCGTTCGCCGGGGACAGGATCATCCTACGAGCAGTACTTC. Translation gives CASRSPGTGSSYEQYF.

The gene calls are TRBV7-9 and TRBJ2-1, with 8 nucleotides matching TRBD2. This CDR3 region has 15 residues. Germline values: CDR1 SEHNR, CDR2 FQNEAQ (reference sequence). Trimming took 6 bases from V and 9 from J; bases not matched to a gene: 13. The CDR3 protein is CASRQGSGSSSEQFF. As DNA, the CDR3 is TGTGCCAGCAGACAAGGAAGCGGGAGTTCCAGTGAGCAGTTCTTC. Full variable domain (rest looked up from reference TRBV7-9 and TRBJ2-1): DTGVSQNPRHKITKRGQNVTFRCDPISEHNRLYWYRQTLGQGPEFLTYFQNEAQLEKSRLLSDRFSAERPKGSFSTLEIQRTEQGDSAMYLCASRQGSGSSSEQFFGPGTRLTVL.

The V and J genes are TRBV28 and TRBJ2-7; 7 nucleotides line up with TRBD1. The ends lost 4 bases at V and 3 bases at J; junction bases unmatched: 3. Germline V gene data show CDR1 as MDHEN and CDR2 as SYDVKM. The CDR3 sequence is 13 residues long. CDR3 in amino acids: CASSSGQNYEQYF. CDR3 bases: TGTGCCAGCAGTTCGGGACAGAACTACGAGCAGTACTTC.

V and J are TRBV11-3 and TRBJ2-5, with D perhaps matching TRBD1 (6 bases). The CDR3 runs 19 residues. CDR1 is SGHNT, CDR2 YENEEA, per germline. Trimming shortened V by 1 base and J by 3 bases, and 24 bases separated the two germline ends. CDR3 bases: TGTGCCAGCAGCTTAGGAGATCGGTTGTCTGGGGGCGTAGAAGAGACCCAGTACTTC. Its protein is CASSLGDRLSGGVEETQYF.

The count of this clone is one. This CDR3 is CASSGYGQGNTEAFF. DNA of the CDR3: TGTGCCAGCAGTGGTTACGGACAGGGGAACACTGAAGCTTTCTTT. This chain joins TRBV6-1 and TRBJ1-1, with 8 bases matching TRBD1. The CDR3 sequence is 15 residues long. After removal of 4 bases from V and 1 base from J, the junction contained 5 bases not matched to a gene. The germline gives CDR1 MNHNS, CDR2 SASEGT.

The genes are TRBV29-1 and TRBJ2-5, with D possibly matching TRBD2 (7 bases). TRBJ2-7 explains the end of the DNA better; the J call may be wrong. The CDR3 is made up of 17 amino acids. Germline CDR1 SQVTM, CDR2 ANQGSEA. The CDR3 here is CSVVGLAEGGSSYEQYF. The CDR3 DNA follows: TGCAGCGTTGTAGGCCTAGCGGAGGGGGGTAGCTCCTACGAGCAGTACTTC.

The rearrangement joins TRBV7-3 to TRBJ2-7; tentatively, D is TRBD2 (6 bases). In germline, CDR1 is SGHTA, CDR2 FQGTGA. V lost 3 bases to trimming and J lost 5 bases, with 11 bases between them. The CDR3 consists of 13 residues. Written as DNA, the CDR3 is TGTGCCAGCAGCTTGGGCCCGGGGGACGAGCAGTACTTC. As protein: CASSLGPGDEQYF.